The 2 T cell receptor beta chains below come from one sample, sequenced in a study of cytomegalovirus exposure and HLA in healthy donors. Assay used: immunoSEQ multiplex PCR; TCRdb lists only in-frame clones, some missing. The sample consists of approximately 230,000 clones, approximately 84% of them appearing once. Sample: PBMCs. The source of these receptors is a man between 18 and 35 years old in good health and CMV-seropositive.

The chain has TRBV25-1 and TRBJ1-5; D is ambiguous. V was trimmed by 2 bases and J by 9 bases, leaving 8 bases between them. This CDR3 contains 12 residues. Germline values: CDR1 MGHDK, CDR2 SYGVNS. The DNA for the CDR3 is TGTGCCAGCAGTGAAGGGAGCCCGCCCCAGCATTTT. Translating it yields CASSEGSPPQHF.

The CDR3 protein is CASSHSGTMTTEAFF. CDR3 sequence (DNA): TGCGCCAGCAGCCATTCAGGGACGATGACCACTGAAGCTTTCTTT. The chain joins TRBV4-1 to TRBJ1-1; TRBD1 might be the D (5 bases). With 3 bases removed from V and 4 bases from J, the gap between germline ends came to 15 bases. Germline CDR1 MGHRA, CDR2 YSYEKL. The CDR3 runs to 15 residues.